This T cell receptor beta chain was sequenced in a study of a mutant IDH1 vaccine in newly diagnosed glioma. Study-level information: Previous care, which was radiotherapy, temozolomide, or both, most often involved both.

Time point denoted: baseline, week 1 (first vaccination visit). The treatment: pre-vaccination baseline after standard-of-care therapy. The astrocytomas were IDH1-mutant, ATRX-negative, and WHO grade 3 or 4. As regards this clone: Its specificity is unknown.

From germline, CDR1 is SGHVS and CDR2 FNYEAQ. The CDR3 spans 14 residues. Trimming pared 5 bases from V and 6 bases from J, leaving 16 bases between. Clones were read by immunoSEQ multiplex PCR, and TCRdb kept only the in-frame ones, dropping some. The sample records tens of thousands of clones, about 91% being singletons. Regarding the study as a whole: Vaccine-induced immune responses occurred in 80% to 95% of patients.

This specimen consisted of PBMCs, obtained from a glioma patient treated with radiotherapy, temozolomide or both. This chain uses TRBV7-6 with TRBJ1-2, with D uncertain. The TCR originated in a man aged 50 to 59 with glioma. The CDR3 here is CASSPRAYGDGYTF. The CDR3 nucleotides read TGTGCCAGCAGCCCACGGGCCTATGGGGATGGCTACACCTTC.